This T cell receptor beta chain was found in a study of blood T cell repertoires in COVID-19. Generated by immunoSEQ multiplex PCR, the TCRdb table keeps only in-frame clones and is missing some. The sample includes about 170,000 clones, more than 85% of them seen just once. V gave up 5 bases and J gave up 5 bases; unmatched junction bases: 6. The CDR3 has 14 residues. Germline V gene sequence: CDR1 SGHTA, CDR2 FQGTGA. The chain couples TRBV7-3 to TRBJ2-1, with TRBD1 matching 7 bases. The sequenced sample was peripheral blood. The sequence came from an elderly woman with COVID-19, enrolled during active disease. CDR3 sequence reads: CASSTNRGNNEQFF. CDR3 sequence (DNA): TGTGCCAGCAGCACTAACAGGGGTAACAATGAGCAGTTCTTC.